These T cell receptor beta chains were read from a single sample in a study of cytotoxic CD8 clonotypes in ibrutinib-treated CLL. TCRdb's copy holds only in-frame clones and misses some; the assay was immunoSEQ multiplex PCR. The sample includes some 150,000 clones, approximately 80% of them seen just once. Source: PBMCs, taken after 36 months of ibrutinib treatment. The receptors here all came from a human donor with chronic lymphocytic leukemia. The CDR3 runs from the conserved cysteine through the conserved F or W. A D gene is named only where the DNA matches it firmly. Part of the rows lack a size; the others show once, few, many or a class for expanded clones.

DNA: TGTGCCAGCCGGACGACAGCCTCCTCCTACGAGCAGTACTTC; CDR3: CASRTTASSYEQYF; D: NA; V: TRBV28; size: NA; J: TRBJ2-7
DNA: TGTGCCAGCAGTTCCACCGGGGAGCTGTTTTTT; CDR3: CASSSTGELFF; D: NA; V: TRBV7-9; size: NA; J: TRBJ2-2
DNA: TGTGCCAGCAGCTCGCCGGGACTAGCGGGATCCGAGCAGTTCTTC; CDR3: CASSSPGLAGSEQFF; D: TRBD2; V: TRBV11-3; size: NA; J: TRBJ2-1
DNA: TGCAGTGAACAGAGCCCCGGTGGCTACACCTTC; CDR3: CSEQSPGGYTF; D: NA; V: TRBV20-1; size: NA; J: TRBJ1-2
DNA: TGTGCCAGTAGTATCCGGGACAGCTTTGAAAAACTGTTTTTT; CDR3: CASSIRDSFEKLFF; D: TRBD1; V: TRBV19; size: NA; J: TRBJ1-4
DNA: TGTGCCAGCAGTACAGGAAATCTCCGAGGGGGGGCAACGGGAGGCTACACCTTC; CDR3: CASSTGNLRGGATGGYTF; D: NA; V: TRBV2; size: NA; J: TRBJ1-2
DNA: TGTGCCAGCAGCGTACAGGGTGGTGAGCAGTTCTTC; CDR3: CASSVQGGEQFF; D: NA; V: TRBV7-3; size: few; J: TRBJ2-1
DNA: TGTGCCAGCAGTTACAGTCGCGGACAGGGGGATGGCTACACCTTC; CDR3: CASSYSRGQGDGYTF; D: TRBD1; V: TRBV6-5; size: NA; J: TRBJ1-2
DNA: TGTGCCAGCAGTGATTTCCGGATCTATGGCTACACCTTC; CDR3: CASSDFRIYGYTF; D: NA; V: TRBV6-1; size: NA; J: TRBJ1-2
DNA: TGTGCCAGTAGTGGCGGGACAGGGGGCGGGGCAGATACGCAGTATTTT; CDR3: CASSGGTGGGADTQYF; D: TRBD1; V: TRBV19; size: NA; J: TRBJ2-3
DNA: TGTGCCAGCAGCCAGTTGGGAATCTACGAGCAGTACTTC; CDR3: CASSQLGIYEQYF; D: NA; V: TRBV27; size: NA; J: TRBJ2-7
DNA: TGTGCCAGCAGATCCGGACGGGAGCGAGCTTTCTTT; CDR3: CASRSGRERAFF; D: NA; V: TRBV6-5; size: NA; J: TRBJ1-1
DNA: TGTGCCAGCAGCGATGGGTGGGGACAAGAGACCCAGTACTTC; CDR3: CASSDGWGQETQYF; D: NA; V: TRBV5-8; size: NA; J: TRBJ2-5
DNA: TGTGCCAGCAGTGCTCCTAGCAGCTACGAGCAGTACTTC; CDR3: CASSAPSSYEQYF; D: NA; V: TRBV6-6; size: NA; J: TRBJ2-7
DNA: TGTGCCAGCTCACCACCGGGACAGGGGGCAGGGGGCTACACCTTC; CDR3: CASSPPGQGAGGYTF; D: TRBD1; V: TRBV18; size: NA; J: TRBJ1-2
DNA: TGTGCCAGCAGTGATTGGGGAGACAAAATAAAATACTATGGCTACACCTTC; CDR3: CASSDWGDKIKYYGYTF; D: NA; V: TRBV2; size: NA; J: TRBJ1-2
DNA: TGCGCCAGCAGCCCCGGACTAGCGGGTAGGGCAGATACGCAGTATTTT; CDR3: CASSPGLAGRADTQYF; D: TRBD2; V: TRBV4-1; size: NA; J: TRBJ2-3
DNA: TGTGCCAGCAGCTTGACCGGAACATTCTCTGGAAACACCATATATTTT; CDR3: CASSLTGTFSGNTIYF; D: NA; V: TRBV5-6; size: once; J: TRBJ1-3
DNA: TGCGCCAGCACCCGGGACAGGGGGTCTGGGGCCAACGTCCTGACTTTC; CDR3: CASTRDRGSGANVLTF; D: TRBD1; V: TRBV5-1; size: NA; J: TRBJ2-6
DNA: TGTGCCAGCAGCTTGGCAGAGACAGGGGCTAATGAAAAACTGTTTTTT; CDR3: CASSLAETGANEKLFF; D: TRBD1; V: TRBV5-4; size: NA; J: TRBJ1-4
DNA: TGTGCCTGGAGTCCGCGACAGTATAGCAATCAGCCCCAGCATTTT; CDR3: CAWSPRQYSNQPQHF; D: NA; V: TRBV30; size: NA; J: TRBJ1-5
DNA: TGTGCCAGCAGCCTCTGGCAGGGAAGCACAGATACGCAGTATTTT; CDR3: CASSLWQGSTDTQYF; D: NA; V: TRBV5-6; size: NA; J: TRBJ2-3
DNA: TGTGCCAGCAGCTTTTACCCCCGGGAGACCCAGTACTTC; CDR3: CASSFYPRETQYF; D: NA; V: TRBV5-6; size: NA; J: TRBJ2-5